This TCR beta chain was recovered during a study of T-cell reconstitution after alpha-beta-depleted transplantation in children. The sample holds many counts of this clonotype. Its cognate antigen is unknown. The germline V gene has CDR1 MNHEY and CDR2 SVGAGI. Deletions cut 0 bases from V and 7 bases from J, with 10 bases between. The CDR3 extends over 14 amino acids. Construction of the TCRbeta library involved unique molecular identifiers. TCRdb used MiXCR to reprocess the PCR reads, holding one entry per CDR3 protein. The data hold fewer than 550,000 distinct CDR3 sequences, with about 10% observed a single time. General observations from the study: Recipient T cells and thymic progenitors that survived gave rise to the high TCRbeta diversity observed at day 60 in some patients.

The TCR sequence derives from a child aged 2 to 15 with inherited bone marrow failure, due to receive a stem cell transplant. The chain carries TRBV6-5 and TRBJ2-1, with D perhaps matching TRBD2 (5 bases). The material was PBMCs, obtained before TCRalphabeta/CD19-depleted stem cell transplant. For the CDR3, the DNA is TGTGCCAGCAGTTACTCTGGGCGGGTTAATGAGCAGTTCTTC. Translation: CASSYSGRVNEQFF.